This TCR beta chain was captured by sequencing in a study of T cell responses to AZD1222 COVID-19 vaccine. Whole-study results and caveats: Only a handful of people who got AZD1222 tested seropositive at baseline.

Comment on this clone: Its matching antigen is unknown.

The CDR3 is 14 residues long. Germline CDR1 is SGDLS and CDR2 is YYNGEE. Trimming removed 0 bases from V and 4 bases from J, with 8 bases in between. Generated by immunoSEQ multiplex PCR, the TCRdb table keeps only in-frame clones and is missing some. The sample has 55,000 to 75,000 clones; 60% to 85% are singletons. This sequence originates from an adult in good health. The genes are TRBV9 and TRBJ1-3; no definite D call. The sample in question was peripheral blood, obtained on day 0 of MenACWY control vaccination. CDR3 DNA: TGTGCCAGCAGCGTAGATGGGGAGGGAAACACCATATATTTT. The encoded protein is CASSVDGEGNTIYF.